This T cell receptor beta chain was identified in a study of blood T cells in healthy people across ages (dated by TCRdb to the mid-2010s). A note on the overall study: Template switching captured roughly one uniquely barcoded TCR beta cDNA molecule per two T cells in model experiments. To track age-related changes in TCR beta repertoire diversity, the study relied on deep sequencing normalized with unique cDNA molecular identifiers. The donors were split into four age groups: young (average about 15 years), middle-aged (about 40), aged (approximately 60) and long-lived (about 74). Donors of different ages were randomly distributed across sequencing lanes to avoid experimental bias. The study analyzed two additional independent replicas of 1 million unique cDNA reads from the same blood draw for two donors, one aged 18 to 30 and one aged 80 or older. Overall results and qualifications from the work: Compared with the aged group, more naive CD4+ T cells, fewer expanded clones and increased TCR diversity were shown by the long-lived group, suggesting age selection. The CMV infection status of donors was not known, potentially confounding age-related changes in expanded clonotypes. Observed TCR beta diversity correlated strongly with the percentage of naive T cells measured by flow cytometry. Estimates of total diversity from one million sequenced T cells were regarded as lower bounds and underestimates. Observed TCR beta diversity per million T cells fell roughly linearly with age, and a significant reduction was already apparent by age around 36. Conclusive comparison of naive and antigen-experienced compartments was prevented by the profiling of bulk unsorted PBMCs.

According to the germline V gene (reference sequence), CDR1 reads DFQATT and CDR2 reads SNEGSKA. The trim is 3 bases for V and 3 bases for J, with a gap of 18 bases between the germline ends. The CDR3 measures 15 amino acids from cysteine to phenylalanine. The sequence is cut down to CDR3 DNA, 45 bases in frame from base 1. Library preparation used 5' RACE. Sequencing used an Illumina HiSeq 2500. The second PCR ran for roughly 6 to 11 cycles and used a J-beta primer mix along with a sample-barcoded 5' primer. A unique molecular identifier was introduced onto each TCR beta cDNA molecule by a template-switch 5' adaptor carrying 12 random nucleotides. Each sample yielded at least 2.5 million CDR3-containing paired-end reads. First-strand cDNA was synthesized from all RNA with the Mint cDNA synthesis kit, primed by a TRBC-specific oligonucleotide. All cDNA was treated with uracil-DNA glycosylase and then went through a first 18-cycle PCR with the universal primers M1SS and BC2_uni_R. The authors processed their data as follows. For normalization, 1 million high-quality reads were randomly selected from each sample, with every read carrying a distinct molecular identifier. Instead of being binned into consensus sequences, reads with shared molecular identifiers were discarded. MiTCR, set to a Q25 quality threshold and the strictest error-elimination algorithm, was used for CDR3 identification, clonotype clustering and error correction. A nonparametric unseen species model with Euler transformation was used to estimate lower-bound total TCR beta diversity. Clones were called with MiXCR by TCRdb after fastp trimmed the public reads at Q25, and only in-frame beta chains were retained. One record per CDR3 amino acid sequence lists the most common genes and DNA. TCRdb, not the authors, supplied the V and J calls. In this sample the table shows about 1.8 million distinct CDR3 sequences, 40% to 55% of which occur a single time. 2% to 2.5% of the sample lies in the top ten.

In the case of this clonotype: The clone's antigen remains unknown. Per-base qualities were not stored, and no clone one base away is much larger.

The donors were a few dozen Caucasian individuals from Russia, aged 6 to 90 years, who were systemically healthy. About 10 milliliters of peripheral blood were collected from each donor into EDTA-treated Vacutainer tubes. Ficoll-Paque density-gradient centrifugation was used to isolate PBMCs, with at least 7 million obtained per sample. Trizol reagent was used to extract total RNA from PBMCs, with at least 5 micrograms per sample. The percentages of naive CD45RAhigh/CD27high T cells were determined by flow cytometry on a PBMC aliquot from every donor. The TCR comes from a woman aged 40 to 50 in good health. The sample was blood. The chain uses TRBV20-1 and TRBJ2-7, with no confident D gene call. The nucleotides read TGCAGTGCTAGGTGGCCTCAAAACGCGTACTACGAGCAGTACTTC. Its protein product is CSARWPQNAYYEQYF.